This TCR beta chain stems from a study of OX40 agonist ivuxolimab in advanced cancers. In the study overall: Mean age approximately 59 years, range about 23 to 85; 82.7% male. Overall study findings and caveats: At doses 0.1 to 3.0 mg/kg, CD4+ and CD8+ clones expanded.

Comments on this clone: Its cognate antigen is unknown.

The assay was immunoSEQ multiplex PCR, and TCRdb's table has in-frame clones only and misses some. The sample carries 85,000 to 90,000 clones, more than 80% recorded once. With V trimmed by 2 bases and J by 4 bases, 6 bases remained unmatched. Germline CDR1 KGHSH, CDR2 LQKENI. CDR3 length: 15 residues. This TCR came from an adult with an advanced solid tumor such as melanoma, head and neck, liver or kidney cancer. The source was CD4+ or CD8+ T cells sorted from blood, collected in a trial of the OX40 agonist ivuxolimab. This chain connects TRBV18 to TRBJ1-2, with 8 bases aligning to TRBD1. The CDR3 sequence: CASSPNTGGSYGYTF. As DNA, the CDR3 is TGTGCCAGCTCACCAAATACAGGGGGTAGCTATGGCTACACCTTC.